The 2 T cell receptor beta chains reported below all come from one sample, sequenced in a study of early T cells in non-severe SARS-CoV-2 infection. MiXCR, run by TCRdb on the 5' RACE reads, gives a single entry per CDR3 protein. Of around 47,000 distinct CDR3 sequences in the sample, around 10% were seen once. Sequencing input: whole blood. These receptors all come from an adult who was a healthcare worker with PCR-confirmed SARS-CoV-2 infection or an uninfected control (not recorded which).

Here the CDR3 DNA reads TGTGCCAGCAGCCAAGAGTTTCGACAGGGTTCGGTCGCCAAAAACATTCAGTACTTC. This sequence encodes CASSQEFRQGSVAKNIQYF. The chain combines TRBV3-1 with TRBJ2-4; 7 bases are shared with TRBD1. Germline V gene sequence: CDR1 LGHDT, CDR2 YNNKEL (reference sequence). The CDR3 consists of 19 residues. V gave up 0 bases and J gave up 1 base; unmatched junction bases: 12.

This clonotype is judged medium-sized (0.01 to 0.1%). V usage is TRBV6-2 or TRBV6-3 and J usage is TRBJ2-7, with TRBD2 matching over 9 bases. The junction had 6 bases not matched to a gene; V was cut back by 0 bases and J by 3 bases. The germline CDR1 and CDR2 sequences are MNHEY and SVGEGT. The CDR3 is 16 amino acids. The CDR3: CASSYSSSGSFYEQYF. The CDR3 DNA is TGTGCCAGCAGTTACTCGAGTAGCGGGAGTTTCTACGAGCAGTACTTC.